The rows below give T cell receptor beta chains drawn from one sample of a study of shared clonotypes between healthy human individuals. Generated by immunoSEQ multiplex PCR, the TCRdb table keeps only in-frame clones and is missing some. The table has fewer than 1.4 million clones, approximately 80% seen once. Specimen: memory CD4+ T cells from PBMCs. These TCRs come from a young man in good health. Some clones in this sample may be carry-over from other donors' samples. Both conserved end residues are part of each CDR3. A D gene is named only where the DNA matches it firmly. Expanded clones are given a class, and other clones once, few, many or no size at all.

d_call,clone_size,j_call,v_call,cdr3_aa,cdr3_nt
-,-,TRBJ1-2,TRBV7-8,CASSLEGRPLYGYTF,TGTGCCAGCAGCTTAGAGGGTCGTCCGTTGTACGGCTACACCTTC
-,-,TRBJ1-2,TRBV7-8,CASNQRGGGDYGYTF,TGTGCCAGCAACCAACGTGGGGGGGGCGACTATGGCTACACCTTC
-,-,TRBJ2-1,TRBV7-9,CASSLGQDNEQFF,TGTGCCAGCAGCTTAGGACAGGACAATGAGCAGTTCTTC
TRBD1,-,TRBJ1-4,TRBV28,CASSLGTGIKKLFF,TGTGCCAGCAGTTTAGGGACAGGAATTAAAAAACTGTTTTTT
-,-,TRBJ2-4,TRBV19,CASSIGDRDLSKNIQYF,TGTGCCAGTAGTATAGGGGACCGGGACTTGTCCAAAAACATTCAGTACTTC
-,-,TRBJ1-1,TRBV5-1,CASRASGNTEAFF,TGCGCCAGCAGAGCTTCGGGGAACACTGAAGCTTTCTTT
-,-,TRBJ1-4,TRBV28,CASSPGRMGEKLFF,TGTGCCAGCAGCCCGGGACGGATGGGGGAAAAACTGTTTTTT
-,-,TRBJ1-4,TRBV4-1,CASSQDSGGSNEKLFF,TGCGCCAGCAGCCAAGATTCGGGTGGATCCAATGAAAAACTGTTTTTT
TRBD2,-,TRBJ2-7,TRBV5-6,CASSLGGLAGALEQYF,TGTGCCAGCAGCTTGGGAGGACTAGCGGGAGCGCTCGAGCAGTACTTC
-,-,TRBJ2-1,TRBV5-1,CASSPRLVPYNEQFF,TGCGCCAGCAGCCCAAGACTAGTGCCCTACAATGAGCAGTTCTTC
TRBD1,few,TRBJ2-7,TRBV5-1,CASSQQGATYEQYF,TGCGCCAGCAGCCAACAGGGGGCCACCTACGAGCAGTACTTC
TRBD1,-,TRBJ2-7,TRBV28,CASSSPLTGNEQYF,TGTGCCAGCAGTTCCCCCCTGACAGGGAACGAGCAGTACTTC
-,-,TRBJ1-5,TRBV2,CASAGGNQPQHF,TGTGCCAGCGCTGGAGGGAATCAGCCCCAGCATTTT
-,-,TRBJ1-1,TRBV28,CASSLSGRADNTEAFF,TGTGCCAGCAGTTTATCTGGCCGGGCGGACAACACTGAAGCTTTCTTT
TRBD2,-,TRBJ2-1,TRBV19,CASSRGTSINNEQFF,TGTGCCAGTAGTAGGGGGACTAGCATTAACAATGAGCAGTTCTTC
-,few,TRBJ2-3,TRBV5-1,CASSLGDLIDTQYF,TGCGCCAGCAGCTTGGGCGACTTGATCGATACGCAGTATTTT
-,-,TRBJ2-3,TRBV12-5,CASGLYSYDTQYF,TGTGCTAGTGGTTTGTACTCATACGATACGCAGTATTTT
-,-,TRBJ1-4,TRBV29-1,CSVIAGLHSEKLFF,TGCAGCGTTATCGCGGGACTTCATAGTGAAAAACTGTTTTTT
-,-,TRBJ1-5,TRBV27,CASSLGGKQPQHF,TGTGCCAGCAGTTTAGGGGGAAAACAGCCCCAGCATTTT
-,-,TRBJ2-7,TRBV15,CATSRGQFSSYEQYF,TGTGCCACCAGCAGAGGACAGTTTAGCTCCTACGAGCAGTACTTC
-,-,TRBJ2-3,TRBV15,CATSRQSTDTQYF,TGTGCCACCAGCAGACAATCTACAGATACGCAGTATTTT
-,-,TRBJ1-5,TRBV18,CASSPQLTEPQHF,TGTGCCAGCTCACCACAATTAACCGAGCCCCAGCATTTT
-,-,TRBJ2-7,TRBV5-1,CASSLEFSGYEQYF,TGCGCCAGCAGCTTGGAATTTAGCGGCTACGAGCAGTACTTC